In its sample, the clone carrying this T cell receptor (beta chain) was seen a few times. Assay used: immunoSEQ multiplex PCR; TCRdb lists only in-frame clones, some missing. The sample shows 100,000 or so clones, approximately 81% of them seen only once. This specimen belongs to a study of blood T cell repertoires in COVID-19. The CDR3 loop spans 14 amino acids. The germline V gene encodes CDR1 SGHDN and CDR2 FVKESK. V dropped 0 bases and J dropped 14 bases, with 14 bases sitting between them. The chain carries TRBV14 and TRBJ1-6; tentatively, D is TRBD1 (5 bases). This TCR came from a man aged 55 to 69 with acute or convalescent COVID-19. Sequencing was done on a sample of peripheral blood. In DNA form, the CDR3 reads TGTGCCAGCAGCCAAGATCGGGGGATCGGGTCCCTCCACTTT. Amino acids: CASSQDRGIGSLHF.